A selection of T cell receptor beta chains follows, all from one sample in a study of cytomegalovirus exposure and HLA in healthy donors. TCRdb keeps only in-frame clones here, not all; method: immunoSEQ multiplex PCR. The sample contains approximately 110,000 clones, 76% of which appear only once. Sequenced input: PBMCs. The origin of the receptors is a man between 45 and 60 years old in good health and CMV-seronegative. Both conserved end residues are part of each CDR3. D genes are given only for firm matches. Some rows have no size entry. The others give once, few or many, or a class for an expanded clone.

clone size: once; J gene: TRBJ2-5; D gene: NA; V gene: TRBV28; CDR3 DNA: TGTGCCAGCAGTCCGTTTGAGGAGATACGAGAGACCCAGTACTTC; CDR3 protein: CASSPFEEIRETQYF
clone size: NA; J gene: TRBJ1-4; D gene: TRBD1; V gene: TRBV19; CDR3 DNA: TGTGCCAGTAGTATGGGACAGGATGAAAAACTGTTTTTT; CDR3 protein: CASSMGQDEKLFF
clone size: NA; J gene: TRBJ1-6; D gene: TRBD1; V gene: TRBV5-4; CDR3 DNA: TGTGCCAGCAGCGGGGGAGGGACAGGGGGCATCTATAATTCACCCCTCCACTTT; CDR3 protein: CASSGGGTGGIYNSPLHF
clone size: NA; J gene: TRBJ2-1; D gene: TRBD2; V gene: TRBV4-3; CDR3 DNA: TGCGCCAGCAGCCCCACTAGCGGGGGGGCCAATGAGCAGTTCTTC; CDR3 protein: CASSPTSGGANEQFF
clone size: NA; J gene: TRBJ2-7; D gene: NA; V gene: TRBV7-6; CDR3 DNA: TGTGCCAGCAGCTTAGGTGACAGACGAGTCTTC; CDR3 protein: CASSLGDRRVF
clone size: NA; J gene: TRBJ1-6; D gene: NA; V gene: TRBV28; CDR3 DNA: TGTGCCAGCAGTCCCCCGAATTCACCCCTCCACTTT; CDR3 protein: CASSPPNSPLHF
clone size: few; J gene: TRBJ1-3; D gene: NA; V gene: TRBV4-2; CDR3 DNA: TGTGCCAGCAGCCAAGACAGGGGTTTTTTTTTAGGAAACACCATATATTTT; CDR3 protein: CASSQDRGFFLGNTIYF
clone size: NA; J gene: TRBJ2-3; D gene: NA; V gene: TRBV11-2; CDR3 DNA: TGTGCCAGCAGCTTCGACAGGATCAGCACAGATACGCAGTATTTT; CDR3 protein: CASSFDRISTDTQYF
clone size: once; J gene: TRBJ2-5; D gene: NA; V gene: TRBV13; CDR3 DNA: TGTGCCAGCAGCGTTGGACGCGGGTTTGGGGAGACCCAGTACTTC; CDR3 protein: CASSVGRGFGETQYF
clone size: NA; J gene: TRBJ2-2; D gene: TRBD2; V gene: TRBV7-2; CDR3 DNA: TGTGCCAGCAGCAAAAGCGGGGGTCCGAACACCGGGGAGCTGTTTTTT; CDR3 protein: CASSKSGGPNTGELFF
clone size: NA; J gene: TRBJ1-1; D gene: NA; V gene: TRBV5-4; CDR3 DNA: TGTGCCAGCAGCCCCCCTCCGGGAGGAATGAACACTGAAGCTTTCTTT; CDR3 protein: CASSPPPGGMNTEAFF
clone size: NA; J gene: TRBJ1-1; D gene: NA; V gene: TRBV6-1; CDR3 DNA: TGTGCCAGCAGTGAACATTTTGACACTGAAGCTTTCTTT; CDR3 protein: CASSEHFDTEAFF
clone size: NA; J gene: TRBJ1-1; D gene: TRBD1; V gene: TRBV6-6; CDR3 DNA: TGTGCCAGCAGCCACAGGGGGGACAACACTGAAGCTTTCTTT; CDR3 protein: CASSHRGDNTEAFF
clone size: NA; J gene: TRBJ2-1; D gene: TRBD1; V gene: TRBV7-8; CDR3 DNA: TGTGCCAGCAGCCCTCTATCGGGACAGGGGGCGGAGAATGAGCAGTTCTTC; CDR3 protein: CASSPLSGQGAENEQFF
clone size: NA; J gene: TRBJ2-7; D gene: TRBD1; V gene: TRBV4-3; CDR3 DNA: TGCGCCAGCAGCCAAGATCAACAGGGGGAGCAGTACTTC; CDR3 protein: CASSQDQQGEQYF
clone size: NA; J gene: TRBJ1-5; D gene: NA; V gene: TRBV7-6; CDR3 DNA: TGTGCCAGCTCGTCACAGGGTAATTTTAATCAGCCCCAGCATTTT; CDR3 protein: CASSSQGNFNQPQHF
clone size: NA; J gene: TRBJ1-5; D gene: NA; V gene: TRBV12-1; CDR3 DNA: TGTGCCAGCAGCTTTCCAGGACAGGGGAAAGCGGGCAATCAGCCCCAGCATTTT; CDR3 protein: CASSFPGQGKAGNQPQHF
clone size: NA; J gene: TRBJ2-3; D gene: TRBD2; V gene: TRBV19; CDR3 DNA: TGTGCCAGTAGTAAGGGGCGGGGGGTCACAGATACGCAGTATTTT; CDR3 protein: CASSKGRGVTDTQYF
clone size: few; J gene: TRBJ1-2; D gene: NA; V gene: TRBV7-2; CDR3 DNA: TGTGCCAGCAGTAACAGGGTTGGAGGCTACACCTTC; CDR3 protein: CASSNRVGGYTF
clone size: NA; J gene: TRBJ1-1; D gene: NA; V gene: TRBV5-1; CDR3 DNA: TGCGCCAGCACAAGCGGGGGGGAAGGAACTGAAGCTTTCTTT; CDR3 protein: CASTSGGEGTEAFF
clone size: NA; J gene: TRBJ2-5; D gene: TRBD2; V gene: TRBV10-1; CDR3 DNA: TGCGCCAGCAGCTCGACTAGCGGGGGGCAGCTCAAAGAGACCCAGTACTTC; CDR3 protein: CASSSTSGGQLKETQYF
clone size: few; J gene: TRBJ1-4; D gene: NA; V gene: TRBV2; CDR3 DNA: TGTGCCAGCAGTGAAGGGGGCCCTAGGGTGGAAAAACTGTTTTTT; CDR3 protein: CASSEGGPRVEKLFF
clone size: NA; J gene: TRBJ2-2; D gene: NA; V gene: TRBV10-3; CDR3 DNA: TGTGCCATCGGGCAGGGGACCGGGGAGCTGTTTTTT; CDR3 protein: CAIGQGTGELFF
clone size: NA; J gene: TRBJ1-2; D gene: TRBD1; V gene: TRBV4-3; CDR3 DNA: TGCGCCAGCAGCCAAGAGTGGGCACAGGGGGGCCGCCGGGGCTACACCTTC; CDR3 protein: CASSQEWAQGGRRGYTF
clone size: NA; J gene: TRBJ2-5; D gene: NA; V gene: TRBV5-5; CDR3 DNA: TGTGCCAGCAGCTCGCCGTTGGGAGAAGAGACACAAGAGACCCAGTACTTC; CDR3 protein: CASSSPLGEETQETQYF
clone size: NA; J gene: TRBJ2-7; D gene: NA; V gene: TRBV14; CDR3 DNA: TGTGCCAGCAGCCAAGATTGGGTCGGGGACGAGCAGTACTTC; CDR3 protein: CASSQDWVGDEQYF
clone size: once; J gene: TRBJ1-6; D gene: NA; V gene: TRBV5-1; CDR3 DNA: TGCGCCAGCAGCGAGACCAGACCACGGAGCTCCTATAATTCACCCCTCCACTTT; CDR3 protein: CASSETRPRSSYNSPLHF
clone size: once; J gene: TRBJ2-3; D gene: TRBD1; V gene: TRBV30; CDR3 DNA: TGTGCCTGGAGTGTAGGACAGGGGGCAGATACGCAGTATTTT; CDR3 protein: CAWSVGQGADTQYF
clone size: NA; J gene: TRBJ1-2; D gene: NA; V gene: TRBV15; CDR3 DNA: TGTGCCACCAGCAGAGACCCGGGGGGGGACTATGGCTACACCTTC; CDR3 protein: CATSRDPGGDYGYTF
clone size: few; J gene: TRBJ2-7; D gene: TRBD2; V gene: TRBV14; CDR3 DNA: TGTGCCAGCAGCCAGGGACTAGCGGGAGCTTCTTACGAGCAGTACTTC; CDR3 protein: CASSQGLAGASYEQYF
clone size: few; J gene: TRBJ1-1; D gene: NA; V gene: TRBV5-6; CDR3 DNA: TGTGCCAGCAGCTTGTACCAGGCGGAGGACACTGAAGCTTTCTTT; CDR3 protein: CASSLYQAEDTEAFF
clone size: NA; J gene: TRBJ1-2; D gene: NA; V gene: TRBV6-1; CDR3 DNA: TGTGCCAGCAGTGAAAGTAAGGAGGGCTACACCTTC; CDR3 protein: CASSESKEGYTF
clone size: NA; J gene: TRBJ1-6; D gene: NA; V gene: TRBV5-1; CDR3 DNA: TGCGCCAGCAGCCCGGGAGGGGACTCACCCCTCCACTTT; CDR3 protein: CASSPGGDSPLHF
clone size: NA; J gene: TRBJ1-1; D gene: NA; V gene: TRBV19; CDR3 DNA: TGTGCCAGTAGTAGGACCCGGGAGGGGGGCACTGAAGCTTTCTTT; CDR3 protein: CASSRTREGGTEAFF
clone size: few; J gene: TRBJ1-2; D gene: NA; V gene: TRBV29-1; CDR3 DNA: TGCAGCGTTGAAGACCCCGGGAGGGGTCACTCCGGCTACACCTTC; CDR3 protein: CSVEDPGRGHSGYTF
clone size: NA; J gene: TRBJ2-7; D gene: TRBD1; V gene: TRBV28; CDR3 DNA: TGTGCCAGCAGTTACCCAGGGGGTAGGGACGAGCAGTACTTC; CDR3 protein: CASSYPGGRDEQYF
clone size: once; J gene: TRBJ2-6; D gene: TRBD1; V gene: TRBV19; CDR3 DNA: TGTGCCAGTAGTTGGACAGGGGCTACCGGGGCCAACGTCCTGACTTTC; CDR3 protein: CASSWTGATGANVLTF
clone size: NA; J gene: TRBJ2-5; D gene: TRBD1; V gene: TRBV28; CDR3 DNA: TGTGCCAGCTGGGACAGGGGGCGAGAGACCCAGTACTTC; CDR3 protein: CASWDRGRETQYF
clone size: once; J gene: TRBJ1-1; D gene: TRBD1; V gene: TRBV6-5; CDR3 DNA: TGTGCCAGCAGTGATCACAGGGGAAGGGGTGAAGCTTTCTTT; CDR3 protein: CASSDHRGRGEAFF
clone size: NA; J gene: TRBJ1-2; D gene: NA; V gene: TRBV5-5; CDR3 DNA: TGTGCCAGCAGCTTGGAGGGGGACTATGGCTACACCTTC; CDR3 protein: CASSLEGDYGYTF
clone size: NA; J gene: TRBJ1-1; D gene: TRBD1; V gene: TRBV7-2; CDR3 DNA: TGTGCCAGCAGCGTGGACAGGGGGCGGGCTTTCTTT; CDR3 protein: CASSVDRGRAFF
clone size: NA; J gene: TRBJ2-2; D gene: NA; V gene: TRBV10-3; CDR3 DNA: TGTGCCATCAAATTGTGGGGGGAGACCGGGGAGCTGTTTTTT; CDR3 protein: CAIKLWGETGELFF
clone size: once; J gene: TRBJ1-1; D gene: NA; V gene: TRBV7-2; CDR3 DNA: TGTGCCAGCAGCATAAGCAAACGAGACACGGCTGAAGCTTTCTTT; CDR3 protein: CASSISKRDTAEAFF
clone size: NA; J gene: TRBJ1-6; D gene: NA; V gene: TRBV5-4; CDR3 DNA: TGTGCCAGCAGCCCCGAGTCGGATTCACCCCTCCACTTT; CDR3 protein: CASSPESDSPLHF
clone size: NA; J gene: TRBJ2-5; D gene: NA; V gene: TRBV7-3; CDR3 DNA: TGTGCCAGCAGCACGACTAGCCAAGAGACCCAGTACTTC; CDR3 protein: CASSTTSQETQYF
clone size: once; J gene: TRBJ2-5; D gene: NA; V gene: TRBV6-1; CDR3 DNA: TGTGCCAGCAGTGAAATCAGGGTTAGTAGAGCCCAAGAGACCCAGTACTTC; CDR3 protein: CASSEIRVSRAQETQYF
clone size: NA; J gene: TRBJ2-1; D gene: TRBD2; V gene: TRBV7-9; CDR3 DNA: TGTTCCAGCAGCTTATTGGCGGGGGGGTACAATGAGCAGTTCTTC; CDR3 protein: CSSSLLAGGYNEQFF
clone size: NA; J gene: TRBJ1-2; D gene: NA; V gene: TRBV9; CDR3 DNA: TGTGCCAGCAGCGCGGGGGACGGAGCTAACTATGGCTACACCTTC; CDR3 protein: CASSAGDGANYGYTF
clone size: NA; J gene: TRBJ2-3; D gene: TRBD2; V gene: TRBV28; CDR3 DNA: TGTGCCAGCACCTGGCGGACTAGCGGGGGGGAGGGTACGCAGTATTTT; CDR3 protein: CASTWRTSGGEGTQYF
clone size: NA; J gene: TRBJ1-1; D gene: NA; V gene: TRBV5-8; CDR3 DNA: TGTGCCAGCAGCTTGTACAGGGACCATCCTGAAGCTTTCTTT; CDR3 protein: CASSLYRDHPEAFF
clone size: NA; J gene: TRBJ1-1; D gene: TRBD1; V gene: TRBV28; CDR3 DNA: TGTGCCAGCAGGAATACAGGGGACGGTATGGCTGAAGCTTTCTTT; CDR3 protein: CASRNTGDGMAEAFF
clone size: NA; J gene: TRBJ2-3; D gene: NA; V gene: TRBV28; CDR3 DNA: TGTGCCAGCAGTTCCAGATTCCCAGATACGCAGTATTTT; CDR3 protein: CASSSRFPDTQYF
clone size: NA; J gene: TRBJ2-3; D gene: NA; V gene: TRBV6-1; CDR3 DNA: TGTGCCAGCAGTGATGGGGGGGCCTGGCCAGATACGCAGTATTTT; CDR3 protein: CASSDGGAWPDTQYF
clone size: few; J gene: TRBJ1-1; D gene: TRBD1; V gene: TRBV5-1; CDR3 DNA: TGCGCCAGCAGCTTGCAGACAGGGGCCACTGAAGCTTTCTTT; CDR3 protein: CASSLQTGATEAFF